This is a list of T cell receptor beta chains from one sample in a study of human T cells and chemical hapten exposure. Via MiXCR, TCRdb re-called the RACE reads, giving one row per CDR3 protein. This sample has 370,000 or so distinct CDR3 sequences, with around 4.8% found just once. Sequenced here: whole blood, sampled in connection with sensitization to the hapten diphenylcyclopropenone (DPC). The receptors stem from a woman aged 50 to 60 with alopecia areata. Some clones in this sample may be carry-over from other donors' samples. Each CDR3 is given with its conserved first and last residue. D genes are given only for firm matches. A clone size is listed for some rows: how often the clone was seen (once, few, many), or a class if it is expanded.

d_gene: NA; abundance: many; j_gene: TRBJ1-6; v_gene: TRBV7-2; CDR3nt: TGTGCCAGCAGCTTCTTGGGCTCCTATAATTCACCCCTCCACTTT; CDR3aa: CASSFLGSYNSPLHF
d_gene: TRBD1; abundance: many; j_gene: TRBJ1-4; v_gene: TRBV5-1; CDR3nt: TGCGCCAGCAGCCGTGGACAGGGCTTAGCTAATGAAAAACTGTTTTTT; CDR3aa: CASSRGQGLANEKLFF
d_gene: NA; abundance: many; j_gene: TRBJ2-7; v_gene: TRBV28; CDR3nt: TGTGCCAGCAGTTTGCCGGGACCTGGGACCTACGAGCAGTACTTC; CDR3aa: CASSLPGPGTYEQYF
d_gene: NA; abundance: many; j_gene: TRBJ1-3; v_gene: TRBV5-1; CDR3nt: TGCGCCAGCAGCTTGCACCTCTCTGGAAACACCATATATTTT; CDR3aa: CASSLHLSGNTIYF
d_gene: TRBD1; abundance: few; j_gene: TRBJ2-7; v_gene: TRBV7-3; CDR3nt: TGTGCCAGCAGCTTATCTGGACAGGGAGGCGCCGAGCAGTACTTC; CDR3aa: CASSLSGQGGAEQYF
d_gene: TRBD2; abundance: NA; j_gene: TRBJ2-7; v_gene: TRBV20-1; CDR3nt: TGCAGTGCTAGAGATATACTAGCGGGATTCTCCTACGAGCAGTACTTC; CDR3aa: CSARDILAGFSYEQYF
d_gene: NA; abundance: NA; j_gene: TRBJ2-7; v_gene: TRBV7-2; CDR3nt: TGTGCCAGCAGCTTAAACGGTGACACCCGATTGACCCACGAGCAGTACTTC; CDR3aa: CASSLNGDTRLTHEQYF
d_gene: TRBD2; abundance: NA; j_gene: TRBJ2-3; v_gene: TRBV12-3/TRBV12-4; CDR3nt: TGTGCCAGCAGTTTGTGGACTAGCGGGGGGGTGACTAGCACAGATACGCAGTATTTT; CDR3aa: CASSLWTSGGVTSTDTQYF
d_gene: NA; abundance: NA; j_gene: TRBJ1-6; v_gene: TRBV6-5; CDR3nt: TGTGCCAGCAGCCGGGGGAGGGTGAGCTCCTATAATTCACCCCTCCACTTT; CDR3aa: CASSRGRVSSYNSPLHF
d_gene: NA; abundance: many; j_gene: TRBJ1-1; v_gene: TRBV29-1; CDR3nt: TGCAGCGTTGGTGAGGGGACTGAAGCTTTCTTT; CDR3aa: CSVGEGTEAFF
d_gene: NA; abundance: many; j_gene: TRBJ2-2; v_gene: TRBV6-5; CDR3nt: TGTGCCAGCAGTACAGGGCTAGGAACCGGGGAGCTGTTTTTT; CDR3aa: CASSTGLGTGELFF
d_gene: TRBD1; abundance: NA; j_gene: TRBJ1-2; v_gene: TRBV28; CDR3nt: TGTGCCAGCAGTACGACAGGGGTCCAACGCTATGGCTACACCTTC; CDR3aa: CASSTTGVQRYGYTF
d_gene: NA; abundance: NA; j_gene: TRBJ2-3; v_gene: TRBV29-1; CDR3nt: TGCAGCACGTTGTTCGTTGATACGCAGTATTTT; CDR3aa: CSTLFVDTQYF